Given below is one T cell receptor beta chain in context. Unmatched junction bases numbered 23, after V lost 3 bases and J lost 6 bases. The CDR3 covers 19 residues. Germline V gene sequence: CDR1 MNHEY, CDR2 SMNVEV (reference sequence). Profiled with immunoSEQ multiplex PCR; TCRdb holds only in-frame clones, not every one. The sample yields about 2.1 million clones, roughly 95% seen once. The sample is drawn from a study of shared clonotypes between healthy human individuals. Across the whole study: The cohort comprised a couple of women and a few men. Their ages spanned 18 to 49 years.

As defined, naive CD8 cells were CD45RO-negative and positively selected for CCR7, with terminally differentiated effector memory CD45RA+ cells excluded. The donor cohort consisted entirely of Caucasian adults residing in Nashville, Tennessee. The TCR sequence derives from a man younger than 35 in good health. Some clones in this sample may be carry-over from other donors' samples. The sample was naive CD8+ T cells from PBMCs. The chain recombines TRBV27 with TRBJ2-7; 7 bases agree with TRBD1. The CDR3 DNA sequence: TGTGCCAGCAGTTTTCTCTCTCCGACAGGGAACCTACGTTGGTTCGAGCAGTACTTC. This codes for CASSFLSPTGNLRWFEQYF.